The TCR beta chain described here comes from a study of OX40 agonist ivuxolimab in advanced cancers. Study-level information: Ivuxolimab was delivered to patients intravenously every 2 weeks at doses spanning 0.01 to 10 mg/kg.

Autoimmune disease history or systemic immunosuppression disqualified patients. Repertoires were generated with immunoSEQ multiplex PCR, while TCRdb's copy carries only in-frame clones and drops some. The table shows tens of thousands of clones, with about 87% occurring only once. In its sample, this clone was seen a few times. Its antigen remains unidentified. Broader study findings: The mean number of expanded clones was higher in CD8+ T cells than in CD4+. Clonal expansion by week 6 occurred in CD4+ and CD8+ blood T cells (at 0.1 to 3.0 mg/kg).

This TCR was recovered from an adult with an advanced solid tumor such as melanoma, head and neck, liver or kidney cancer. This specimen was CD4+ or CD8+ T cells sorted from blood, taken in a trial of the OX40 agonist ivuxolimab.

CDR3 in amino acids: CASGTSGNYEQYF. As DNA, the CDR3 is TGTGCCAGTGGGACTAGCGGGAACTACGAGCAGTACTTC. The chain uses TRBV18 and TRBJ2-7; TRBD2 agrees at 13 bases. This CDR3 has 13 residues. The V gene end was trimmed by 9 bases and the J gene end by 3 bases; junction bases not matched to a gene: 2. Per germline, CDR1 KGHSH and CDR2 LQKENI.